The sample holds many counts of the clone carrying this T cell receptor (beta chain). After removal of 5 bases from V and 4 bases from J, the junction contained 7 bases not matched to a gene. CDR1 MNHEY and CDR2 SMNVEV come from the germline V gene (reference sequence). The CDR3 covers 15 residues. PCR replicates performed on unsorted PBMC used roughly 300 ng DNA, 25,000 to 35,000 T cell genomes. Data came from immunoSEQ multiplex PCR; TCRdb stores just in-frame clones and leaves some out. This table has about half a million clones, around four fifths appearing once. This record comes from a study of shared clonotypes between healthy human individuals.

This clonotype was obtained from a woman aged 40 to 50 in good health. Some clones in this sample may be carry-over from other donors' samples. J is TRBJ1-4 and V is TRBV27, with 7 bases identical to TRBD1. Sequencing was performed on PBMCs. CDR3 amino acids: CASSPTGQSNEKLFF. The CDR3 DNA reads TGTGCCAGCAGTCCAACGGGACAGAGTAATGAAAAACTGTTTTTT.